A single sample is the source of the 2 T cell receptor beta chains below, sequenced in a study of blood T cell repertoires in COVID-19. The data were produced by immunoSEQ multiplex PCR, yet TCRdb's version contains in-frame clones alone and is incomplete. Here the sample spans some 33,000 clones, approximately 90% being singletons. The sample consisted of peripheral blood. The origin of the receptors is a man in his 60s with acute or convalescent COVID-19.

The chain recombines TRBV13 with TRBJ2-3; 7 bases match TRBD2. V was clipped by 2 bases and J by 4 bases; unmatched bases: 0. The length of the CDR3 is 13 residues. Looked up from germline, CDR1 is PRHDT and CDR2 is FYEKMQ (reference sequence). This CDR3 reads CASSLRGADTQYF. CDR3 coding DNA: TGTGCCAGCAGCTTACGGGGGGCAGATACGCAGTATTTT.

The rearrangement uses TRBV18 and TRBJ1-1; no definite D call. The germline V and J ends were trimmed by 5 bases and 1 base, with 11 bases remaining between them. Germline V lookup: CDR1 KGHSH, CDR2 LQKENI. The CDR3 totals 14 residues. The CDR3 nucleotides read TGTGCCAGCTCAGATAATACCGGGAACACTGAAGCTTTCTTT. Its translation: CASSDNTGNTEAFF. Looking up the rest from reference TRBV18 and TRBJ1-1 gives the full variable domain: NAGVMQNPRHLVRRRGQEARLRCSPMKGHSHVYWYRQLPEEGLKFMVYLQKENIIDESGMPKERFSAEFPKEGPSILRIQQVVRGDSAAYFCASSDNTGNTEAFFGQGTRLTVV.